This T cell receptor (beta chain) came from a study of blood T cell repertoires in COVID-19 (dated by TCRdb to the early 2020s). Notes on the research overall: The collaborator samples originated in the United States, Italy and Spain and spanned the acute and convalescent phases of COVID-19. The material from the prospective study consisted of cDNA or gDNA derived from T cells, B-cell-depleted T cells, or PBMCs. The dataset comprised deeply sampled blood TCRbeta repertoires from subjects exposed to, actively infected with, or recovered from COVID-19. The repertoires were released in a freely available public database intended as a resource for research on the immune response to SARS-CoV-2. Samples came from the ongoing ImmuneRACE study (first 160 participants) plus 1,254 subjects from 6 global collaborators. Sample metadata almost always included a de-identified subject ID, COVID-19 status, age in years and sex. Where HLA class I and class II types were available, the types were taken from metadata supplied by the sample provider, not from assay-based typing.

Comments on this clone: It lacks a known antigen. The input lacks base qualities; no much larger clone sits a single base away.

Each collaborating institution followed its own protocols to collect whole blood in K2EDTA tubes. For TCRbeta analysis, collaborators shipped samples in one of three forms: frozen whole blood, isolated PBMCs, or DNA extracted from either of those sample types. On the study overall, not on this receptor specifically: Clinical and demographic metadata were provided uncurated, with the amount varying by source and participant.

The V end loses 4 bases and the J end loses 1 base, and a stretch of 10 bases separates them. The CDR3 spans 14 residues, from the cysteine through the phenylalanine. The kept DNA is CDR3 alone, 42 bases in frame from the first base. CDR1 KGHSH and CDR2 LQKENI are derived from the germline V gene. TCRbeta CDR3 regions were amplified from genomic DNA using the immunoSEQ Assay, a bias-controlled multiplex PCR. The authors' analysis ran thus. Nucleated cell counts per sample were estimated from amplification of reference gene primers within the assay. To quantify the absolute abundance of each unique TCRbeta CDR3 rearrangement, sequence reads were collapsed and filtered. Productive Simpson clonality was computed per sample as the square root of Simpson's diversity index over productive rearrangements. The table comes from immuneACCESS by way of TCRdb, which keeps in-frame sequences with V and J called. Part of the clones is missing from these tables; in studies checked, under half for an unresolved V gene and the rest for unknown reasons. V and J calls plus clone size are reproduced from that table; the DNA served to infer D and trimming. Here the sample has approximately 38,000 clones; about 90% occur a single time. The top ten clones comprise approximately 6% of the sample.

The origin of this receptor is a woman older than 75 with acute or convalescent COVID-19. This receptor chain uses TRBV18 and TRBJ1-1, and TRBD1 may be the D gene, going by 6 matching bases. Sequenced material: peripheral blood. The sequenced DNA: TGTGCCAGCTCACTTTTGGGACAGAACACTGAAGCTTTCTTT. It specifies CASSLLGQNTEAFF.